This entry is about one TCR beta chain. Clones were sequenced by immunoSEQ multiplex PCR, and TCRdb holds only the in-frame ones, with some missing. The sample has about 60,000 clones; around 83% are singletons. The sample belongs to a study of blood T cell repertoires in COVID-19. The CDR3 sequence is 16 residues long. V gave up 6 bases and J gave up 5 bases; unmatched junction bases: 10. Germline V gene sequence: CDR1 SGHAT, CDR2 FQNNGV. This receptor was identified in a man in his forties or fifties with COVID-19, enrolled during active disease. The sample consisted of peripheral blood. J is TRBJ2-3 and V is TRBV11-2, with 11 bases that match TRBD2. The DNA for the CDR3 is TGTGCCAGCAGATTAATTGGGACTAGCGGAAGAGATACGCAGTATTTT. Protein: CASRLIGTSGRDTQYF. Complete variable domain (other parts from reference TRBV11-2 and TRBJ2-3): EAGVAQSPRYKIIEKRQSVAFWCNPISGHATLYWYQQILGQGPKLLIQFQNNGVVDDSQLPKDRFSAERLKGVDSTLKIQPAKLEDSAVYLCASRLIGTSGRDTQYFGPGTRLTVL.